This section outlines one T cell receptor beta chain sequence together with its context. Original processing notes: Reference gene primer amplification yielded estimated nucleated cell counts. Clones were read by immunoSEQ multiplex PCR, and TCRdb kept only the in-frame ones, dropping some. V, J and clone size are those of that table, while D and trimming were read from the DNA. Of 250,000 to 350,000 clones in the sample, about 88% were seen once. This sample is part of a study of blood T cell repertoires in COVID-19. Background on the study: The analysed material was cDNA or gDNA that came from T cells, B-cell-depleted T cells, or PBMCs.

V lost 4 bases to trimming and J lost 1 base, with 10 bases between them. Looked up from germline, CDR1 is SGHAT and CDR2 is FQNNGV. The CDR3 contains 15 residues. The sample consisted of peripheral blood. The gene calls are TRBV11-2 and TRBJ2-2, with D possibly being TRBD1 (6 bases). The receptor's source is a woman aged 55-69 years with acute or convalescent COVID-19. The CDR3 loop reads CASSWGHRNTGELFF. The CDR3 coding sequence is TGTGCCAGCAGCTGGGGACACCGGAACACCGGGGAGCTGTTTTTT.